This T cell receptor (beta chain) was identified in a study of shared T cell receptors in the human thymus. Some clones are missing from TCRdb's copy, which holds only in-frame ones; the method was immunoSEQ multiplex PCR. The table lists hundreds of thousands of clones, roughly 74% of them singletons. Another study also made use of these data, one on human thymus T cells. From that paper: Healthy Finnish infants undergoing corrective surgery for congenital heart defects were used as donors. Resections were taken during corrective heart surgery, and the thymus tissue came from these.

The sequenced material came from thymocytes. This clonotype was obtained from a boy in the first two years of life with a congenital heart defect.

The CDR3 DNA follows: TGTGCCAGCAGTCCGCTACCTAGCGGGAGGGTCACAGATACGCAGTATTTT. Translation gives CASSPLPSGRVTDTQYF. The V and J genes are TRBV27 and TRBJ2-3; 12 nucleotides match TRBD2. The V segment lost 5 bases and the J segment 2 bases; nucleotides outside the gene matches: 8. This CDR3 contains 17 residues. Germline V gene lookup returns CDR1 MNHEY and CDR2 SMNVEV (reference sequence).